This note documents a single T cell receptor beta chain sequence. What it binds is unknown. The data originate from a study of T cell responses to AZD1222 COVID-19 vaccine. About the research overall: Second-dose intervals of approximately 4 or approximately 12 weeks were pooled. Whole-study findings and limits: The donor group comprised mostly white British people and more females; the analysis possibly underestimated clonal diversity. Repertoires were obtained only post-peak T cell response. With dominance at 160-218 and 743-854, vaccine-associated CD4 TCRs spanned spike.

The CDR3 is 14 residues long. With 0 bases removed from V and 6 bases from J, the gap between germline ends came to 11 bases. Germline V gene data show CDR1 as MNHEY and CDR2 as SVGAGI. Assay: immunoSEQ multiplex PCR; the TCRdb copy retains only in-frame clones and omits some. This table holds 150,000 or so clones, roughly 92% found once. This clonotype originated in an adult in good health. The rearrangement uses TRBV6-5 and TRBJ1-2; no clear D gene. This sample comprised peripheral blood, obtained on day 0 of AZD1222 vaccination. The DNA for the CDR3 is TGTGCCAGCAGTTACTCTGGCGCCCCCCATGGCTACACCTTC. Its protein product is CASSYSGAPHGYTF.